These T cell receptor beta chains were read from a single sample in a study of regulatory T cells in long-lasting Graves disease. TCRdb analysed the multiplex PCR reads with MiXCR anew, one entry per CDR3 protein. The sample records 550,000 to 650,000 distinct CDR3 sequences, roughly a sixth being singletons. This sample also appeared in a second study, on T cells in Graves' hyperthyroidism and ophthalmopathy.

The material sequenced was peripheral blood mononuclear cells (PBMCs), taken at new diagnosis, from a patient treated with antithyroid drugs. Source of these receptors: a man between 18 and 29 years old with Graves disease. Each CDR3 is given with its conserved first and last residue. The D gene is left open where the match is weak. The size field is filled for only some rows; it gives once, few, many or a size class.

>TRBJ2-1|-|-|TRBV18
CASAPADPYNEQFF
TGTGCCAGCGCACCAGCTGATCCCTACAATGAGCAGTTCTTC
>TRBJ2-1|TRBD1|few|TRBV30
CAWSRQGYYEQFF
TGTGCCTGGAGTCGACAGGGATACTATGAGCAGTTCTTC
>TRBJ2-6|-|-|TRBV5-1
CASRAGYESSGANVLTF
TGCGCCAGCAGGGCGGGCTACGAGAGCTCTGGGGCCAACGTCCTGACTTTC
>TRBJ1-3|-|few|TRBV7-8
CASSLGGAPGNTIYF
TGTGCCAGCAGCTTAGGAGGGGCGCCTGGAAACACCATATATTTT
>TRBJ1-2|-|few|TRBV7-9
CASSPLDRPGGYTF
TGTGCCAGCAGCCCTTTAGACAGGCCAGGGGGCTACACCTTC
>TRBJ2-5|TRBD1|many|TRBV2
CASRPQGTDQETQYF
TGTGCCAGCAGACCACAGGGGACCGACCAAGAGACCCAGTACTTC
>TRBJ1-4|TRBD1|-|TRBV29-1
CKHRDRGEAPNEKLFF
TGCAAGCACCGGGACAGGGGCGAGGCCCCTAATGAAAAACTGTTTTTT
>TRBJ2-7|-|few|TRBV11-1
CASSLDGQTAYEQYF
TGTGCCAGCAGCTTAGATGGCCAGACGGCCTACGAGCAGTACTTC
>TRBJ2-7|-|many|TRBV7-9
CASSPRRDLYEQYF
TGTGCCAGCAGCCCCAGGCGGGATCTCTACGAGCAGTACTTC
>TRBJ2-3|TRBD2|many|TRBV20-1
CSAREEGGWDTQYF
TGCAGTGCTAGAGAGGAGGGAGGGTGGGATACGCAGTATTTT
>TRBJ1-2|-|-|TRBV5-1
CASSSPLEGDNYGYTF
TGCGCCAGCAGCTCACCCCTAGAGGGGGATAACTATGGCTACACCTTC
>TRBJ1-2|TRBD1|many|TRBV2
CASSEKDRGDYGYTF
TGTGCCAGCAGTGAAAAGGACAGGGGGGACTATGGCTACACCTTC
>TRBJ2-2|-|many|TRBV28
CASSPGGRANTGELFF
TGTGCCAGCAGCCCCGGCGGGCGGGCGAACACCGGGGAGCTGTTTTTT
>TRBJ2-5|TRBD2|-|TRBV2
CASSAGTSGSQETQYF
TGTGCCAGCAGTGCCGGGACTAGCGGGAGCCAAGAGACCCAGTACTTC
>TRBJ2-2|-|many|TRBV2
CASNPIRGTGELFF
TGTGCCAGCAACCCGATCAGGGGCACCGGGGAGCTGTTTTTT
>TRBJ2-7|-|-|TRBV20-1
CSGGRGPSYEQYF
TGCAGTGGTGGCCGGGGCCCCTCCTACGAGCAGTACTTC
>TRBJ2-3|-|-|TRBV4-1
CASSQEEGDTQYF
TGCGCCAGCAGCCAAGAGGAGGGAGATACGCAGTATTTT
>TRBJ2-1|TRBD2|many|TRBV7-3
CASSPALAGANEQFF
TGTGCCAGCAGCCCCGCCCTAGCGGGAGCTAATGAGCAGTTCTTC
>TRBJ1-5|-|many|TRBV2
CASSKTVMGNQPQHF
TGTGCCAGCTCAAAGACCGTGATGGGCAATCAGCCCCAGCATTTT
>TRBJ1-5|TRBD1|many|TRBV7-8
CASSLGSGQSGQPQHF
TGTGCCAGCAGCTTAGGGTCGGGACAGAGTGGACAGCCCCAGCATTTT
>TRBJ2-1|-|many|TRBV2
CASRREGEQFF
TGTGCCAGCAGGAGGGAAGGTGAGCAGTTCTTC
>TRBJ2-6|-|few|TRBV27
CASSLFSGANVLTF
TGTGCCAGCAGTTTATTTTCTGGGGCCAACGTCCTGACTTTC
>TRBJ2-7|-|many|TRBV7-9
CASSLSGDHLEQYF
TGTGCCAGCAGCTTATCCGGGGACCACCTTGAGCAGTACTTC
>TRBJ1-3|-|-|TRBV7-9
CASAPPGAVSGNTIYF
TGTGCCAGCGCCCCCCCAGGCGCCGTCTCTGGAAACACCATATATTTT
>TRBJ2-6|-|few|TRBV30
CAWRDPSRVTGANVLTF
TGTGCCTGGAGAGACCCAAGCAGGGTGACTGGGGCCAACGTCCTGACTTTC
>TRBJ2-3|TRBD2|few|TRBV6-1
CASTTPGLGTDTQYF
TGTGCCAGCACCACACCGGGACTAGGCACAGATACGCAGTATTTT
>TRBJ2-5|-|-|TRBV20-1
CSAAGQDIETQYF
TGCAGTGCCGCGGGACAAGATATAGAGACCCAGTACTTC